The 20 T cell receptor beta chains presented below share a single source sample, sequenced in a study of blood T cell repertoires in COVID-19. Assay used: immunoSEQ multiplex PCR; TCRdb lists only in-frame clones, some missing. The table records a few hundred thousand clones, less than 90% of them present only once. What was sequenced was peripheral blood. Every receptor here comes from a woman older than 75 with active or convalescent COVID-19.

CDR3 protein: CSIGQGAGQPQHF. The CDR3 nucleotides are TGCAGCATCGGACAGGGGGCTGGTCAGCCCCAGCATTTT. The chain couples TRBV29-1 to TRBJ1-5, with 11 bases identical to TRBD1. With V trimmed by 8 bases and J by 6 bases, 6 bases remained unmatched. The CDR3 is made up of 13 amino acids. CDR1 and CDR2 (germline): SQVTM, ANQGSEA.

The V call is TRBV5-1, the J call TRBJ2-7, with TRBD2 matching over 10 bases. V dropped 5 bases and J dropped 0; count of bases not matched to a gene: 2. CDR3 size: 14 residues. The V gene's germline CDR1 is SGHRS and CDR2 YFSETQ. The CDR3 region has the DNA TGCGCCAGCAGAACTAGCGGGGACTCCTACGAGCAGTACTTC. Its protein is CASRTSGDSYEQYF.

This rearrangement joins TRBV27 to TRBJ2-7; D perhaps matches TRBD2 (6 bases). The ends were cut back, 5 bases at V and 6 bases at J, with 14 bases in the middle. The length of the CDR3 is 13 residues. Germline CDR1 is MNHEY and CDR2 is SMNVEV (reference sequence). The CDR3 here is CASSKGLTGEQYF. In DNA, the CDR3 is TGTGCCAGCAGTAAAGGACTAACCGGCGAGCAGTACTTC.

The chain links TRBV10-3 to TRBJ1-1, with unresolved D. The CDR3 is 13 residues long. Germline-derived CDR1 and CDR2 are ENHRY and SYGVKD. V was clipped by 6 bases and J by 2 bases, with 10 bases between them. The CDR3 DNA follows: TGTGCCATCAGGGGCGGACTAAACACTGAAGCTTTCTTT. The encoded protein is CAIRGGLNTEAFF.

The chain carries TRBV19 and TRBJ1-3; no clear D gene. There are 14 residues in the CDR3. V lost 4 bases to trimming and J lost 0 bases, with 7 bases between them. Germline CDR1 and CDR2: LNHDA and SQIVND (reference sequence). The CDR3 DNA sequence: TGTGCCAGTAGTACCCTTCTCTCTGGAAACACCATATATTTT. Translation: CASSTLLSGNTIYF.

The J gene is TRBJ1-1, the V gene TRBV15; D gene uncertain. Trimming removed 0 bases from V and 7 bases from J, with 9 bases in between. This CDR3 spans 13 amino acids. Germline values: CDR1 LNHNV, CDR2 YYDKDF (reference sequence). This CDR3 reads CATSRDLQLEAFF. The CDR3 bases are TGTGCCACCAGCAGAGATTTACAGCTTGAAGCTTTCTTT.

V gene TRBV10-2 combines with J gene TRBJ1-2, with no clear D. CDR1 and CDR2 from the germline V gene are WSHSY and SAAADI. V was trimmed by 5 bases and J by 4 bases, leaving 11 bases between them. The CDR3 has 13 amino acids. The CDR3 loop reads CASSFFRSYGYTF. As DNA, the CDR3 is TGCGCCAGCAGTTTTTTTCGGAGCTATGGCTACACCTTC.

V gene TRBV5-8 combines with J gene TRBJ1-5; D not certain. CDR1 is SGHTS, CDR2 YDEGEE, per germline. This CDR3 has 17 amino acids. V was cut by 2 bases and J by 0 bases, with 15 bases left in between. The CDR3 loop reads CASSFFVLRDSNQPQHF. The CDR3 DNA reads TGTGCCAGCAGCTTTTTTGTCCTTCGGGATAGCAATCAGCCCCAGCATTTT.

This clone was counted once. The genes are TRBV9 and TRBJ2-7; D is possibly TRBD2 (5 bases). This CDR3 is 15 amino acids long. V lost 4 bases to trimming and J lost 3 bases, with 17 bases between them. Looked up from germline, CDR1 is SGDLS and CDR2 is YYNGEE. The CDR3 DNA reads TGTGCCAGCAGCCCCCGGGGTGGCTCATACTACGAGCAGTACTTC. Translation: CASSPRGGSYYEQYF. The full variable domain, completed using reference TRBV9 and TRBJ2-7, is DSGVTQTPKHLITATGQRVTLRCSPRSGDLSVYWYQQSLDQGLQFLIQYYNGEERAKGNILERFSAQQFPDLHSELNLSSLELGDSALYFCASSPRGGSYYEQYFGPGTRLTVT.

J is TRBJ2-7 and V is TRBV2; tentative D call: TRBD2 (7 bases). CDR3 size: 15 residues. Trimming took 7 bases from V and 1 from J, leaving 17 bases between them. Germline V CDR1 and CDR2: SNHLY, FYNNEI. The DNA of the CDR3 is TGTGCCAGCACTGGTGGCGGGGGCAATTCCTACGAGCAGTACTTC. It yields the protein CASTGGGGNSYEQYF.

J is TRBJ2-5 and V is TRBV6-5; the match to TRBD2 covers 8 bases. The J segment lost 2 bases and the V segment lost 6 bases, leaving 5 bases of the junction unmatched. The CDR3 sequence is 14 residues long. From germline, CDR1 is MNHEY and CDR2 SVGAGI. The CDR3 DNA is TGTGCCAGCAGGGTGACTAGCGTACAAGAGACCCAGTACTTC. It specifies CASRVTSVQETQYF.

This chain's CDR3 is CASRRGGEDNQPQHF. The CDR3 bases are TGTGCCAGCAGGAGGGGAGGGGAAGACAATCAGCCCCAGCATTTT. The chain links TRBV2 to TRBJ1-5; TRBD1 is a possible D gene (5 bases). The CDR3 extends over 15 amino acids. Germline V lookup: CDR1 SNHLY, CDR2 FYNNEI. V lost 6 bases, J lost 3 bases, and 15 bases lay in between.

V gene TRBV6-6 combines with J gene TRBJ1-3; D is possibly TRBD1 (6 bases). From germline, CDR1 is MNHNY and CDR2 SVGAGI (reference sequence). V lost 6 bases to trimming and J lost 4 bases, with 13 bases between them. The CDR3 is 14 amino acids. The CDR3 nucleotides are TGTGCCAGCAGCTCAGGGGCAGCGGGAAACACCATATATTTT. This sequence encodes CASSSGAAGNTIYF.

The chain recombines TRBV7-2 with TRBJ2-3; TRBD2 might be the D (5 bases). Trimming cost V 5 bases and J 3 bases, with 9 bases left between them. Germline CDR1 and CDR2: SGHTA and FQGNSA. This CDR3 region has 13 residues. As DNA, the CDR3 is TGTGCCAGCAGCCAGGACTGGACAGATACGCAGTATTTT. As protein: CASSQDWTDTQYF. The full variable domain, in which reference TRBV7-2 and TRBJ2-3 provide the parts outside the CDR3, is GAGVSQSPSNKVTEKGKDVELRCDPISGHTALYWYRQSLGQGLEFLIYFQGNSAPDKSGLPSDRFSAERTGGSVSTLTIQRTQQEDSAVYLCASSQDWTDTQYFGPGTRLTVL.

This clone was seen only once. The genes are TRBV30 and TRBJ2-3, with 13 bases fitting TRBD2. The CDR3 spans 14 residues. J was trimmed by 8 bases and V by 5 bases; bases with no gene match: 7. Germline loops: CDR1 GTSNPN, CDR2 SVGIG (reference sequence). The CDR3 loop reads CAWDGLAGAVTQYF. The CDR3 DNA is TGTGCCTGGGATGGACTAGCGGGGGCGGTTACGCAGTATTTT.

The chain is built from TRBV19 and TRBJ2-5; TRBD1 matches 7 bases. V shed 8 bases, J shed 7 bases, and the junction held 16 bases outside the gene matches. Germline V CDR1 and CDR2: LNHDA, SQIVND (reference sequence). This CDR3 contains 15 residues. CDR3 region: CASSTAGGGRGTQYF. The DNA of the CDR3 is TGTGCCAGTTCTACGGCAGGGGGTGGTAGGGGGACCCAGTACTTC.

The gene calls are TRBV9 and TRBJ2-5; 9 positions match TRBD1. V trimming: 0 bases; J trimming: 2 bases; junction bases outside the gene matches: 2. Germline CDR1 SGDLS, CDR2 YYNGEE. The CDR3 sequence is 15 residues long. The DNA of the CDR3 is TGTGCCAGCAGCGTAGACAGGGGGCCGCAAGAGACCCAGTACTTC. Its translation is CASSVDRGPQETQYF.

This chain links TRBV3-1 (or the pseudogene TRBV3-2) with TRBJ2-1; TRBD2 might be the D (6 bases). V was pared by 2 bases and J by 4 bases, with 15 bases between. Germline-derived CDR1 and CDR2 are LGHDT and YNNKEL (reference sequence). The CDR3 sequence is 16 residues long. CDR3 nucleotide sequence: TGTGCCAGCAGCCAATGGAGTGCGGGGAATTACAATGAGCAGTTCTTC. Translated, it gives CASSQWSAGNYNEQFF.

The chain joins TRBV15 to TRBJ1-2; D may be TRBD1 (6 bases). The V and J ends lost 0 bases and 8 bases respectively, with 10 bases between them. This CDR3 is 13 amino acids long. From germline, CDR1 is LNHNV and CDR2 YYDKDF (reference sequence). The DNA for the CDR3 is TGTGCCACCAGCAGAGATCTAACAGGGGGCTACACCTTC. It codes for CATSRDLTGGYTF.

The CDR3 here is CATRERGPYEQYF. The DNA for the CDR3 is TGTGCCACCCGGGAGAGGGGGCCTTACGAGCAGTACTTC. The gene calls are TRBV6-5 and TRBJ2-7, with D possibly matching TRBD1 (7 bases). Trimming left V 10 bases short and J 4 bases short, with 17 bases between. The CDR3 loop spans 13 amino acids. In germline, CDR1 is MNHEY, CDR2 SVGAGI.